This T cell receptor (beta chain) comes out of a study of T-cell reconstitution after alpha-beta-depleted transplantation in children. Concerning this clonotype itself: The antigen remains undetermined.

This CDR3 spans 16 amino acids. Germline CDR1 reads SGHRS; CDR2 reads YFSETQ. The V and J ends lost 4 bases and 8 bases, in that order; junction bases with no gene match: 12. Overall study findings and caveats: A year had passed since transplant, and T-cell counts and diversity by then came mostly from newly produced T cells.

For TCRbeta, the library was prepared with unique molecular identifiers. TCRdb redid the calling of the PCR reads with MiXCR, one entry per CDR3 protein. Among around 800,000 distinct CDR3 sequences listed, around 17% were seen once. This material consisted of PBMCs, mostly from graft donor cells, taken 360 days after TCRalphabeta/CD19-depleted stem cell transplant. The receptor was isolated from a male patient aged 10-17 years who had a stem cell transplant for acute lymphoblastic leukemia, so the T cells may come from the graft donor. The rearrangement uses TRBV5-1 and TRBJ1-6, with 7 bases that match TRBD1. Here the CDR3 DNA reads TGCGCCAGCAGCAGAGACAGGGCACGCACGGATTCACCCCTCCACTTT. Its protein is CASSRDRARTDSPLHF.